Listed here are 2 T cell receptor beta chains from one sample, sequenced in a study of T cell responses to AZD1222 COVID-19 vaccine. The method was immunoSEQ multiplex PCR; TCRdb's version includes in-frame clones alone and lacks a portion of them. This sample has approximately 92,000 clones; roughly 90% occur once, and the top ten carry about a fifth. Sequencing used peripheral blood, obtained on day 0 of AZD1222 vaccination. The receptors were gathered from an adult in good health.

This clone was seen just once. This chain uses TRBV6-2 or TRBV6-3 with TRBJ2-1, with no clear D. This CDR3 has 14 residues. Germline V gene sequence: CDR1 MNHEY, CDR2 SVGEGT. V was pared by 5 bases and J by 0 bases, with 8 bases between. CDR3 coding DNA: TGTGCCAGCAGTACAATAAGCTCCTACAATGAGCAGTTCTTC. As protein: CASSTISSYNEQFF.

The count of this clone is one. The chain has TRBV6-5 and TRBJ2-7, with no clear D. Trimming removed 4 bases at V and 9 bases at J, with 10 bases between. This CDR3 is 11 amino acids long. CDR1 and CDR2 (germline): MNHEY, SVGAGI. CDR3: CASSSQAAQYF. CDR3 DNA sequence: TGTGCCAGCAGTTCTCAGGCCGCGCAGTACTTC.